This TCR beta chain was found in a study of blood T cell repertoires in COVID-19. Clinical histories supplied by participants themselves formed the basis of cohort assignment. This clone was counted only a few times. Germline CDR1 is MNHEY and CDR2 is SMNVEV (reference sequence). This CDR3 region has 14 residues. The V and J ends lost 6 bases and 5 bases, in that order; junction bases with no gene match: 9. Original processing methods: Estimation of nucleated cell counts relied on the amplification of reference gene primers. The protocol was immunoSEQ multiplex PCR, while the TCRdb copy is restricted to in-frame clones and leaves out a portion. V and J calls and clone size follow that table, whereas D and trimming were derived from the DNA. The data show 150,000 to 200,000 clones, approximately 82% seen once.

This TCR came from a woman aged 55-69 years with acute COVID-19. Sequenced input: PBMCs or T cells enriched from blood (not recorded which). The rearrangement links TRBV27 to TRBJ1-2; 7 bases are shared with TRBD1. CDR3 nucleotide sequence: TGTGCCAGCAGACAGGGGTTGAGAGGGTATGGCTACACCTTC. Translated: CASRQGLRGYGYTF.